The present T cell receptor beta chain was sequenced within a study of early stage breast cancer tumors. Study-wide context: Most invasive tumors, about 75% of the 16, were ER+/PR+/HER2-. Invasive lobular carcinomas made up about 30% of the 12 ER+/PR+/HER2- tumors. Findings and caveats of the study: Tumors had roughly 2.5-fold higher T cell density and higher clonality than adjacent normal breast tissue. Most shared enriched TCRB sequences were commonly generated ones.

Method: immunoSEQ multiplex PCR; TCRdb's copy keeps in-frame clones and lacks some. The sample lists tens of thousands of clones; approximately 72% were seen once. The CDR3 runs to 16 residues. The V gene end was trimmed by 5 bases and the J gene end by 8 bases; junction bases not matched to a gene: 15. Germline CDR1 ENHRY, CDR2 SYGVKD. Worth noting for this clone: Its antigen is undetermined.

The receptor comes from a person aged 50-59 years with breast cancer. The chain joins TRBV10-3 to TRBJ1-2; TRBD1 matches 9 bases. Sequencing used blood. The CDR3 region is CAISIKSVDRGDGYTF. The DNA for the CDR3 is TGTGCCATCAGTATTAAATCCGTGGACAGGGGTGACGGCTACACCTTC.